This entry features one T cell receptor (beta chain) sequence. Its antigen remains unidentified. Treatment in this sample: 15 to 20 received Ad26.COV2.S at low or high dose, single or two shots; 5 received placebo; per-sample allocation not given. Each sample was drawn 63 days after the first injection (of vaccine or placebo). Here immunoSEQ multiplex PCR was the method, and the copy in TCRdb shows in-frame clones only, minus some. Of a few hundred thousand clones in the sample, about 90% were seen once. The sample comes from a study of Ad26.COV2.S vaccination and SARS-CoV-2 variants. About the research overall: Intramuscular Ad26.COV2.S doses were given once or twice, 56 days apart.

This CDR3 has 16 residues. V lost 5 bases and J 5 bases, leaving 21 bases between the germline ends. The germline V gene has CDR1 SEHNR and CDR2 FQNEAQ (reference sequence). Study findings and constraints: Spike-specific TCR breadth in vaccine recipients exceeded that seen in placebo recipients.

The TCR originated in a person between 18 and 59 years old who received the Ad26.COV2.S COVID-19 vaccine or a placebo. V gene TRBV7-9 combines with J gene TRBJ2-5, with D unresolved. The material was peripheral blood, obtained in a trial of Ad26.COV2.S vaccine versus placebo. CDR3 sequence reads: CASSPPPGPQWETQYF. CDR3 DNA: TGTGCCAGCAGCCCCCCACCGGGCCCCCAATGGGAGACCCAGTACTTC.